This record concerns one T cell receptor beta chain sequence. The target of this receptor is not known. Base quality data are lacking; no much larger clone is found one base away. This sample is part of a study of blood T cell repertoires in COVID-19 (TCRdb year 2020). In terms of the full investigation: The collaborator samples originated in the United States, Italy and Spain and spanned the acute and convalescent phases of COVID-19. The prospective study material was composed of cDNA or gDNA derived from T cells, B-cell-depleted T cells, or PBMCs. The dataset comprised deeply sampled blood TCRbeta repertoires from subjects exposed to, actively infected with, or recovered from COVID-19. The repertoires were released in a freely available public database intended as a resource for research on the immune response to SARS-CoV-2. The samples were drawn from two sources: the first 160 participants of the ongoing ImmuneRACE study, and over 1,000 subjects contributed by 6 global collaborators. A de-identified subject ID, COVID-19 status, age in years and sex were almost always included in the sample metadata. Where HLA class I and class II types were available, the types were taken from metadata supplied by the sample provider, not from assay-based typing. Overall results and qualifications from the work: The amount of clinical and demographic metadata varied by source and participant and was provided uncurated.

The immunoSEQ Assay, a bias-controlled multiplex PCR, was used to amplify TCRbeta CDR3 regions from genomic DNA. From the authors' description of their analysis: The number of nucleated cells in each sample was estimated by amplification of reference gene primers within the assay. Sequence reads were collapsed and filtered to measure the absolute abundance of every unique TCRbeta CDR3 rearrangement. For each sample, productive Simpson clonality was calculated as the square root of Simpson's diversity index over productive rearrangements. In its TCRdb copy, this immuneACCESS table keeps in-frame sequences only and misses some clones. Where compared with another copy, unresolved V genes explain less than half of these, and the others have no known cause. The DNA gave D and trimming, while V, J and clone size come from that table. Recorded for this sample are about 460,000 clones; more than 85% of them occurred a single time. The ten largest clones add up to approximately 8% of the sample.

Based on the germline V gene, the CDR1 and CDR2 sequences are SGHAT and FQNNGV. The CDR3 goes from the cysteine to the phenylalanine over 14 residues. The sequence is cut down to CDR3 DNA, 42 bases in frame from base 1. Unmatched junction bases come to 3, with V trimmed by 5 bases and J by 0 bases. Enrolling through a virtual design, the prospective study's participants ranged in age from roughly 18 to 95 years and lived across roughly 23 United States geographic areas. Cohort assignment in the prospective study relied on participant-reported clinical history from a screening survey and a study questionnaire. Recovered participants in ImmuneRACE Cohort 3 were defined by two consecutive negative NP/OP PCR tests, clearance by a healthcare professional, or resolution of symptoms. In the prospective study, whole blood, serum and a nasopharyngeal or oropharyngeal swab were collected from each participant by mobile phlebotomists. Over an approximately 2-month period, participants in the prospective study had the option of providing additional blood draws and questionnaires. Prospective study blood samples were shipped either frozen or at room temperature before DNA extraction.

The sequencing input was PBMCs or T cells enriched from blood (not recorded which). The clonotype was recovered from a woman between 55 and 75 years old who had recovered from COVID-19. The chain uses TRBV11-2 and TRBJ1-1, with 7 junctional bases fitting TRBD1. This receptor carries the CDR3 CASSQQGMNTEAFF. The DNA sequence is given as TGTGCCAGCAGCCAACAGGGGATGAACACTGAAGCTTTCTTT.